This T cell receptor beta chain stems from a study of response to subunit inactivated influenza vaccine. TCRdb passed the RT-PCR reads through MiXCR, listing each CDR3 protein once. The table records 450,000 to 600,000 distinct CDR3 sequences, approximately 17% of them present only once. Findings and limits, study-wide: Researchers suggested that each seasonal influenza vaccination recruits few new T cells.

The ends lost 6 bases at V and 6 bases at J; junction bases unmatched: 10. The CDR3 has 15 amino acids. From germline, CDR1 is DFQATT and CDR2 SNEGSKA (reference sequence). This clonotype was seen repeatedly, ten times or more. The antigen is unknown. The chain is built from TRBV20-1 and TRBJ1-6; 8 bases fit TRBD1. This TCR came from a man in his fifties or sixties who received an inactivated influenza vaccine. Sequencing used CD4+ T cells sorted from PBMCs, obtained roughly 24 months after vaccination. The CDR3 bases are TGCAGTGCCTCGAGACAGGGGTTTGGTAATTCACCCCTCCACTTT. Translated, it gives CSASRQGFGNSPLHF.